This is a list of T cell receptor beta chains from one sample in a study of control samples from healthy donors and cancer patients. Using immunoSEQ multiplex PCR, the repertoire was profiled, and TCRdb retains in-frame clones only, with some absent. The data hold tens of thousands of clones, with around 89% observed a single time. Sequences were obtained from blood. The receptors were gathered from a woman in her sixties or seventies in good health. The CDR3 runs from the conserved cysteine through the conserved F or W. The order of the fields is J gene, D gene, clone size, V gene, CDR3 DNA, CDR3 protein. A D gene is named only where the DNA matches it firmly. Rows give clone size only sometimes, using once, few, many, or a class for an expanded clone.

TRBJ2-7	NA	NA	TRBV7-3	TGTGCCAGCAGCTTGACAGAGGGGCACGAGCAGTACTTC	CASSLTEGHEQYF
TRBJ1-5	NA	few	TRBV30	TGTGCCTGGACCCCGGGGGTTAGGTACGGCAATCAGCCCCAGCATTTT	CAWTPGVRYGNQPQHF
TRBJ1-5	NA	NA	TRBV6-6	TGTGCCAGCAGTTACACGCAGGCTGGTAATCAGCCCCAGCATTTT	CASSYTQAGNQPQHF
TRBJ1-2	NA	NA	TRBV7-2	TGTGCCAGCAGCTTAAGACTGGGAGCCACGGAGGGCTACACCTTC	CASSLRLGATEGYTF
TRBJ1-1	TRBD1	few	TRBV19	TGTGCCAGTAGTATAACAGGGGTAGAGAACACTGAAGCTTTCTTT	CASSITGVENTEAFF
TRBJ2-3	NA	NA	TRBV4-3	TGCGCCAGCAGCCAAGACGATGGCGGCACTACAGATACGCAGTATTTT	CASSQDDGGTTDTQYF
TRBJ1-5	NA	NA	TRBV7-9	TGTGCCAGCAGCTTAGCGTTCGGAGGGCAAGCTTTCAATCAGCCCCAGCATTTT	CASSLAFGGQAFNQPQHF
TRBJ1-3	NA	NA	TRBV4-1	TGCGCCAGCAGCCCATCGACAGGTTCTGGAAACACCATATATTTT	CASSPSTGSGNTIYF
TRBJ2-1	NA	NA	TRBV4-3	TGCGCCAGCAGCCAAGATCGGGCTCCCTACAATGAGCAGTTCTTC	CASSQDRAPYNEQFF
TRBJ2-3	TRBD1	medium-sized	TRBV7-2	TGTGCCAGCAGCTCCCAGACAGGGGGCGGGGCAGATACGCAGTATTTT	CASSSQTGGGADTQYF
TRBJ1-1	NA	NA	TRBV12-3/TRBV12-4	TGTGCCAGCAGTTTTAAGAGGTACACTGAAGCTTTCTTT	CASSFKRYTEAFF
TRBJ2-7	NA	NA	TRBV2	TGTGCCGGAGGGGCCTACGAGCAGTACTTC	CAGGAYEQYF
TRBJ2-1	TRBD1	NA	TRBV7-8	TGTGCCAGCAGCCCCTGGGGGACAGGAGATTCGAATGAGCAGTTCTTC	CASSPWGTGDSNEQFF
TRBJ1-6	NA	NA	TRBV25-1	TGTGCCAGCCACAGGGAGTATTCACCCCTCCACTTT	CASHREYSPLHF